This T cell receptor (beta chain) was recorded in a study of control samples from healthy donors and cancer patients. Trimming stripped 4 bases from V and 0 bases from J, with 6 bases between. The CDR3 runs to 13 residues. Germline-derived CDR1 and CDR2 are SGHDT and YYEEEE. Assay: immunoSEQ multiplex PCR; the TCRdb copy retains only in-frame clones and omits some. The sample has tens of thousands of clones; 84% are singletons. V gene TRBV5-6 combines with J gene TRBJ2-3; D is unclear. This TCR came from a woman aged 45-60 years with lung cancer. The specimen was PBMCs. Here the CDR3 DNA reads TGTGCCAGCAGCGGCGACAGCACAGATACGCAGTATTTT. Protein: CASSGDSTDTQYF.